The 23 T cell receptor beta chains given below trace back to one sample, sequenced in a study of cytomegalovirus exposure and HLA in healthy donors. The PCR had 60 Vbeta and 13 Jbeta primers. The method was immunoSEQ multiplex PCR; TCRdb's version includes in-frame clones alone and lacks a portion of them. The sample records around 200,000 clones, just over 75% being singletons. The sequenced sample was PBMCs. The receptor set was obtained from a woman aged 25 to 45 in good health and CMV-seropositive.

This chain joins TRBV10-1 and TRBJ2-1; 7 bases match TRBD2. The V gene end was trimmed by 2 bases and the J gene end by 0 bases; junction bases not matched to a gene: 7. This CDR3 is 17 amino acids long. CDR1 and CDR2 (germline): WNHNN, SYGVQD (reference sequence). Here the CDR3 reads CASSEHARTSSYNEQFF. DNA for the CDR3: TGCGCCAGCAGTGAGCATGCGAGGACTAGCTCCTACAATGAGCAGTTCTTC.

A word on this clone: At one boundary the junction diverges from the germline segment, which might be a read error. The chain carries TRBV7-9 and TRBJ2-1, with 11 nucleotides matching TRBD2. This CDR3 comprises 15 residues. Germline V gives CDR1 SEHNR, CDR2 FQNEAQ (reference sequence). The CDR3 DNA follows: TGTTCCAGCAGCCCCACTAGCGGGAGCTACAATGAGCAGTTCTTC. Translation: CSSSPTSGSYNEQFF.

This chain links TRBV18 with TRBJ2-7, with 7 bases identical to TRBD2. The V and J ends lost 1 base and 4 bases, in that order; junction bases with no gene match: 7. The CDR3 is 15 residues long. Germline V gene data show CDR1 as KGHSH and CDR2 as LQKENI. The CDR3 DNA sequence: TGTGCCAGCTCACCACTAACTAGCGCCAGTTACGAGCAGTACTTC. Translated, it gives CASSPLTSASYEQYF.

This sequence joins TRBV28 and TRBJ1-2; D not certain. Germline-derived CDR1 and CDR2 are MDHEN and SYDVKM. The CDR3 runs 11 residues. V lost 6 bases to trimming and J lost 8 bases, with 10 bases between them. The CDR3 bases are TGTGCCAGCAGCCGTGGGGAGGGCTACACCTTC. Its translation: CASSRGEGYTF.

The chain joins TRBV2 to TRBJ1-5, with D possibly matching TRBD1 (5 bases). V lost 5 bases and J 5 bases, leaving 7 bases between the germline ends. The germline gives CDR1 SNHLY, CDR2 FYNNEI. There are 12 residues in the CDR3. CDR3 sequence: CASSLGDQPQHF. The CDR3 bases are TGTGCCAGCAGTTTAGGGGATCAGCCCCAGCATTTT. Full variable domain (outside the CDR3, taken from reference TRBV2 and TRBJ1-5): EPEVTQTPSHQVTQMGQEVILRCVPISNHLYFYWYRQILGQKVEFLVSFYNNEISEKSEIFDDQFSVERPDGSNFTLKIRSTKLEDSAMYFCASSLGDQPQHFGDGTRLSIL.

V is TRBV29-1 and J is TRBJ2-6; 8 bases map to TRBD1. The length of the CDR3 is 16 residues. In germline, CDR1 is SQVTM, CDR2 ANQGSEA. The V and J ends lost 7 bases and 0 bases, in that order; junction bases with no gene match: 8. The CDR3 DNA sequence: TGCAGCGAGGGACAGGACGGAACCTCTGGGGCCAACGTCCTGACTTTC. Protein sequence: CSEGQDGTSGANVLTF.

The J gene is TRBJ1-1, the V gene TRBV7-9, with a weak D call TRBD1 (5 bases). CDR1 and CDR2 (germline): SEHNR, FQNEAQ (reference sequence). The germline V and J ends were trimmed by 6 bases and 8 bases, with 13 bases remaining between them. The CDR3 is made up of 12 amino acids. CDR3 bases: TGTGCCAGCAGTCTTGGGGGGTTGGAAGCTTTCTTT. Its translation: CASSLGGLEAFF.

The V and J genes are TRBV7-2 and TRBJ2-5; 9 bases line up with TRBD2. The J call is in doubt because the DNA end fits TRBJ2-7 better. The CDR3 length is 15 residues. CDR1 is SGHTA, CDR2 FQGNSA, per germline. CDR3 DNA: TGTGCCAGCAGCCCTCGGACTAGCGCCTCCTACGAGCAGTACTTC. It encodes CASSPRTSASYEQYF.

The chain couples TRBV29-1 to TRBJ1-1; TRBD1 agrees at 9 bases. Losses at the gene ends were 7 bases for V and 11 bases for J; bases not matched to a gene: 11. This CDR3 has 12 amino acids. Germline lookup yields CDR1 SQVTM and CDR2 ANQGSEA. In DNA form, the CDR3 reads TGCAGCGAAGTTACAGGGGGCGCGGTGGCTTTCTTT. Protein: CSEVTGGAVAFF.

V gene TRBV9 combines with J gene TRBJ2-1, with 11 bases identical to TRBD2. The CDR3 covers 16 residues. From germline, CDR1 is SGDLS and CDR2 YYNGEE. V dropped 3 bases and J dropped 7; count of bases not matched to a gene: 9. The CDR3 loop reads CASSAFLAGGLNEQFF. In DNA form, the CDR3 reads TGTGCCAGCAGCGCGTTCCTAGCGGGAGGATTGAATGAGCAGTTCTTC.

This chain links TRBV9 with TRBJ1-5; 7 bases line up with TRBD1. Germline assignment: CDR1 SGDLS and CDR2 YYNGEE. J lost 5 bases, V lost 4 bases, and 6 bases had no gene match. The CDR3 spans 14 residues. CDR3 sequence reads: CASSFRQGDQPQHF. DNA for the CDR3: TGTGCCAGCAGCTTCCGACAGGGAGATCAGCCCCAGCATTTT.

The chain uses TRBV5-6 and TRBJ2-4; maybe TRBD1 (5 bases). The germline V gene encodes CDR1 SGHDT and CDR2 YYEEEE. CDR3 size: 13 residues. Trimming pared 4 bases from V and 8 bases from J, leaving 13 bases between. This CDR3 is CASSKQVADIQYF. CDR3 DNA: TGTGCCAGCAGCAAACAGGTGGCCGACATTCAGTACTTC.

The rearrangement joins TRBV30 to TRBJ1-4; the D gene is possibly TRBD1 (6 bases). Looked up from germline, CDR1 is GTSNPN and CDR2 is SVGIG (reference sequence). V lost 1 base to trimming and J lost 6 bases, with 9 bases between them. This CDR3 is 13 amino acids long. CDR3 sequence: CAWSGGGHEKLFF. The CDR3 nucleotides are TGTGCCTGGAGTGGGGGGGGGCATGAAAAACTGTTTTTT.

V is TRBV30 and J is TRBJ2-7, with D maybe TRBD1 (6 bases). This CDR3 is built from 15 residues. CDR1 and CDR2 from the germline V gene are GTSNPN and SVGIG (reference sequence). Trimming removed 4 bases from V and 2 bases from J, with 18 bases in between. The CDR3 DNA is TGTGCCTGGACTAAAGGGGGTACCCCTCCCTACGAGCAGTACTTC. Its translation is CAWTKGGTPPYEQYF.

The chain is built from TRBV29-1 and TRBJ1-5; TRBD1 aligns across 9 bases. Germline V gene lookup returns CDR1 SQVTM and CDR2 ANQGSEA. CDR3 length: 14 amino acids. J lost 6 bases, V lost 5 bases, and 8 bases had no gene match. The CDR3 DNA follows: TGCAGCGTTAGTATAGGGGGACAGGGTCAGCCCCAGCATTTT. Amino acid sequence: CSVSIGGQGQPQHF.

This chain uses TRBV4-3 with TRBJ1-6; D gene unclear. The CDR3 totals 16 residues. Germline values: CDR1 LGHNA, CDR2 YSLEER. V was cut by 0 bases and J by 6 bases, with 12 bases left in between. CDR3 in amino acids: CASSQDYENPNSPLHF. DNA of the CDR3: TGCGCCAGCAGCCAAGACTACGAAAATCCTAATTCACCCCTCCACTTT.

This chain links TRBV5-4 with TRBJ1-2, with 9 bases lining up with TRBD1. V shed 4 bases, J shed 4 bases, and the junction held 8 bases outside the gene matches. The CDR3 runs 15 residues. Germline V gene sequence: CDR1 SGHNT, CDR2 YYREEE (reference sequence). The CDR3 loop is CASSTGQGNLYGYTF. CDR3 coding DNA: TGTGCCAGCAGCACGGGACAGGGAAACCTCTATGGCTACACCTTC. Supplemented by reference TRBV5-4 and TRBJ1-2, the full variable domain reads ETGVTQSPTHLIKTRGQQVTLRCSSQSGHNTVSWYQQALGQGPQFIFQYYREEENGRGNFPPRFSGLQFPNYSSELNVNALELDDSALYLCASSTGQGNLYGYTFGSGTRLTVV.

V is TRBV29-1 and J is TRBJ2-3; D is unclear. Germline CDR1 and CDR2: SQVTM and ANQGSEA. V was trimmed by 2 bases and J by 5 bases, leaving 11 bases between them. The CDR3 contains 13 residues. CDR3 sequence (DNA): TGCAGCGTTGAATGGTTGAGTGGAGATACGCAGTATTTT. Its translation is CSVEWLSGDTQYF.

The chain combines TRBV7-9 with TRBJ1-6; 8 bases align to TRBD1. Germline trimming cut 6 bases from V and 13 bases from J; bases unmatched to any gene: 11. This CDR3 comprises 14 residues. Germline assignment: CDR1 SEHNR and CDR2 FQNEAQ (reference sequence). The CDR3 nucleotides are TGTGCCAGCAGTTCCGGGACAGGCCTGTCCCCCCTCCACTTT. Protein product: CASSSGTGLSPLHF.

This rearrangement joins TRBV5-4 to TRBJ2-7, with 7 bases fitting TRBD1. The J segment lost 2 bases and the V segment lost 4 bases, leaving 6 bases of the junction unmatched. Germline V gene lookup returns CDR1 SGHNT and CDR2 YYREEE (reference sequence). The CDR3 runs to 14 residues. This CDR3 is CASSPSGTAYEQYF. The CDR3 DNA is TGTGCCAGCAGCCCTTCCGGGACAGCCTACGAGCAGTACTTC.

The chain recombines TRBV30 with TRBJ2-5; D perhaps matches TRBD2 (6 bases). In germline, CDR1 is GTSNPN, CDR2 SVGIG (reference sequence). This CDR3 spans 14 amino acids. V gave up 0 bases and J gave up 5 bases, with 13 bases separating them. The CDR3 DNA is TGTGCCTGGAGTGTCGGGGGTCTCCTGGAGACCCAGTACTTC. Translation: CAWSVGGLLETQYF.

The rearrangement links TRBV28 to TRBJ2-1, with 7 bases lining up with TRBD2. V shed 6 bases, J shed 1 base, and the junction held 9 bases outside the gene matches. Germline V gene lookup returns CDR1 MDHEN and CDR2 SYDVKM. The CDR3 contains 16 residues. The CDR3 DNA follows: TGTGCCAGCAGCCGACGGGGCGGGGGTTCCTACAATGAGCAGTTCTTC. Residues: CASSRRGGGSYNEQFF.

The chain uses TRBV6-6 and TRBJ2-7; D might be TRBD1 (5 bases). Germline assignment: CDR1 MNHNY and CDR2 SVGAGI (reference sequence). V was clipped by 0 bases and J by 4 bases, with 13 bases between them. This CDR3 has 15 amino acids. The DNA for the CDR3 is TGTGCCAGCAGTTACTCGACAGCTGAGGCGTACGAGCAGTACTTC. Translated, it gives CASSYSTAEAYEQYF.